A single TCR beta chain is shown here with its context. TCRdb keeps only in-frame clones here, not all; method: immunoSEQ multiplex PCR. The table has roughly 250,000 clones, around nine tenths seen once; the top ten hold more than 0.75%. The data are from a study of blood T cell repertoires in COVID-19. As for the study in general: T cells, B-cell-depleted T cells, or PBMCs provided the cDNA or gDNA that served as material.

The CDR3 extends over 17 amino acids. CDR1 ENHRY and CDR2 SYGVKD come from the germline V gene. V was cut by 6 bases and J by 1 base, with 19 bases left in between. The specimen was peripheral blood. The chain employs TRBV10-3 and TRBJ1-5; tentatively, D is TRBD1 (5 bases). The TCR sequence derives from a man aged 30 to 45 with acute or convalescent COVID-19. This CDR3 reads CAISPGGPLGSNQPQHF. The CDR3 DNA follows: TGTGCCATCAGCCCGGGGGGACCCCTAGGGAGCAATCAGCCCCAGCATTTT.